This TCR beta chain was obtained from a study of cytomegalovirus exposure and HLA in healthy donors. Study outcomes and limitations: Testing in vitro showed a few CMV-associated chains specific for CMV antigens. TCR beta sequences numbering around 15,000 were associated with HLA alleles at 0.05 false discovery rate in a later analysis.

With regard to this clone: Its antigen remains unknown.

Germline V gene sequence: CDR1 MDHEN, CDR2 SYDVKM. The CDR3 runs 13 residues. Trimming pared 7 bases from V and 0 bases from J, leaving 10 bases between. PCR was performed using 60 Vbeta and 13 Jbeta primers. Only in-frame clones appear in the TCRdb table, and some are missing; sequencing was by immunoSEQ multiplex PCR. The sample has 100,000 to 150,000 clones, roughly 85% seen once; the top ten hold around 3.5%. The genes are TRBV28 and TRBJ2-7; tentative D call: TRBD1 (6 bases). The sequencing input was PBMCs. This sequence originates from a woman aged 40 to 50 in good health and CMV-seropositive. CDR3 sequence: CASTRGASYEQYF. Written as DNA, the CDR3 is TGTGCCAGCACCAGGGGAGCCTCCTACGAGCAGTACTTC. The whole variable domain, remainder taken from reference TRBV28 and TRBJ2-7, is DVKVTQSSRYLVKRTGEKVFLECVQDMDHENMFWYRQDPGLGLRLIYFSYDVKMKEKGDIPEGYSVSREKKERFSLILESASTNQTSMYLCASTRGASYEQYFGPGTRLTVT.